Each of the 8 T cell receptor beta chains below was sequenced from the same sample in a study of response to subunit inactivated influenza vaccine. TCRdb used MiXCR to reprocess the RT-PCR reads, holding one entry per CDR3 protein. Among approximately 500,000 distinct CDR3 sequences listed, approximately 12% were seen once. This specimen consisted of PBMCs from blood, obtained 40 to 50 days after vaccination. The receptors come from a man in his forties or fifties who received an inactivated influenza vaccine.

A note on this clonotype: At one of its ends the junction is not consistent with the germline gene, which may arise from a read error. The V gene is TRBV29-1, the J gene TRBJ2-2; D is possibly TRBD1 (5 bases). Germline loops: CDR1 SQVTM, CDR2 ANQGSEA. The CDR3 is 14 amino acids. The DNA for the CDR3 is TGCAGCGTCCGCCGACAGACCAACACCGGGCAGCTGTTTTTT. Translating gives CSVRRQTNTGQLFF.

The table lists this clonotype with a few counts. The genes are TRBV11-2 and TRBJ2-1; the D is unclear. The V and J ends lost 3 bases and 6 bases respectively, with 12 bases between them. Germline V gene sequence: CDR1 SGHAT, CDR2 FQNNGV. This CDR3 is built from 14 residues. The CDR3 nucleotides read TGTGCCAGCAGCTTCCGTGTTTCATTCAATGAGCAGTTCTTC. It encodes CASSFRVSFNEQFF.

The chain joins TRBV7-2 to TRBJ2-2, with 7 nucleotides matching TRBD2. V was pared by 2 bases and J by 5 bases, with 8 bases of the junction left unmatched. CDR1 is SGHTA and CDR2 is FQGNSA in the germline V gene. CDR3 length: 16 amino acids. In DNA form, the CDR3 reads TGTGCCAGCAGCTTATTGGGCGGGAGTAGTACCGGGGAGCTGTTTTTT. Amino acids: CASSLLGGSSTGELFF.

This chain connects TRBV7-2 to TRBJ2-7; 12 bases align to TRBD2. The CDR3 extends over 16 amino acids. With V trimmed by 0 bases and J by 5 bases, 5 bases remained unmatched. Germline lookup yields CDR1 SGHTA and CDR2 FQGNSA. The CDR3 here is CASSLAASGGAHEQYF. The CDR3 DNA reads TGTGCCAGCAGCTTAGCGGCTAGCGGGGGGGCCCACGAGCAGTACTTC.

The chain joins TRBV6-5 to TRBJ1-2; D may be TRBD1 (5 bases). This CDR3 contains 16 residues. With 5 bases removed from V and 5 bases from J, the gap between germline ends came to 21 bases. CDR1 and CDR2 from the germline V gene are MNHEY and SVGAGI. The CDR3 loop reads CASSPSVGGFRYGYTF. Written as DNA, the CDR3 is TGTGCCAGCAGTCCCTCGGTGGGGGGATTCAGATATGGCTACACCTTC.

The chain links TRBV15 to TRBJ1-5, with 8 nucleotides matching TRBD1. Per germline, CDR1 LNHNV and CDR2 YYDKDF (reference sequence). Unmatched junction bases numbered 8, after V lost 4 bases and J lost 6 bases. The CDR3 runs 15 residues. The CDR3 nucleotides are TGTGCCACCAGCACCGGACAGGGAGGATCTCAGCCCCAGCATTTT. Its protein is CATSTGQGGSQPQHF.

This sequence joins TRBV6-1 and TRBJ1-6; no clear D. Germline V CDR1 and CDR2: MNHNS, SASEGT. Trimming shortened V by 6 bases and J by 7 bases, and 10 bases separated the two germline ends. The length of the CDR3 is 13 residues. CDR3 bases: TGTGCCAGCAGGCCCACAGAAAATTCACCCCTCCACTTT. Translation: CASRPTENSPLHF.

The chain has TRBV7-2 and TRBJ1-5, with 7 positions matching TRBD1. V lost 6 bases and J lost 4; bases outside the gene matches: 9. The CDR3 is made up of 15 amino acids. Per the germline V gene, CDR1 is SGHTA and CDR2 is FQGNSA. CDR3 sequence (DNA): TGTGCCAGCAGGGGGGAGTCAGGGGGTAATCAGCCCCAGCATTTT. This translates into CASRGESGGNQPQHF.